This T cell receptor (beta chain) derives from a study of T cell repertoires in cytomegalovirus infection. The overall study: Epitope selection comprised recently identified HLA-C-restricted CMV epitopes and well-studied HLA-B-restricted CMV epitopes. Both CMV infection and a matching HLA type were indicated by public TCR beta signatures. General study points: Cumulative frequency of public TCR beta families picked out carriers of CMV plus the relevant HLA. The ex vivo response was dominated by HLA-C-restricted CMV-specific TCR beta clonotypes.

TCRdb analysed the reads with MiXCR anew, one entry per CDR3 protein. This repertoire shows about a million distinct CDR3 sequences, about 33% found once; its top ten account for over 10%. CDR1 is SEHNR, CDR2 FQNEAQ, per germline (reference sequence). This CDR3 has 13 amino acids. The V gene lost 5 bases and the J gene lost 7 bases, with 14 bases spanning the gap. As regards this clonotype: Its antigen is as yet unknown.

This sequence joins TRBV7-9 and TRBJ1-1; no definite D call. The sequence was collected from a human donor in good health (CMV status not recorded). Some clones in this sample may be carry-over from other donors' samples. The sample here was cultured CD8+ T cells from PBMCs, taken from culture after CMV antigen stimulation. The CDR3 coding sequence is TGTGCCAGCAGCCACACAAGTGGAGGTGAAGCTTTCTTT. Encoded protein: CASSHTSGGEAFF.